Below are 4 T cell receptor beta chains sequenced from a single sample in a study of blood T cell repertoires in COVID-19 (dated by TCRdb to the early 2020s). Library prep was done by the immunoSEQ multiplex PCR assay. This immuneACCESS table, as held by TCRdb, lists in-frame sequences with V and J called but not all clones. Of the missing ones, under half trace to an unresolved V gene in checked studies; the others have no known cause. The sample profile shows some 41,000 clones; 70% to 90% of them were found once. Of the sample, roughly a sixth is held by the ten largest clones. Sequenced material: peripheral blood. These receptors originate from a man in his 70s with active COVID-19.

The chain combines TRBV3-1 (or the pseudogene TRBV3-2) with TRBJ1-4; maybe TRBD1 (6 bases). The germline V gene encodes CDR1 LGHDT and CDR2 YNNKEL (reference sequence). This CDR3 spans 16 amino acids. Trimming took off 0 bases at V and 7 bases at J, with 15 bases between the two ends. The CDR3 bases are TGTGCCAGCAGCCAAGACGCAAGGGGGGGCGGTGAAAAACTGTTTTTT. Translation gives CASSQDARGGGEKLFF.

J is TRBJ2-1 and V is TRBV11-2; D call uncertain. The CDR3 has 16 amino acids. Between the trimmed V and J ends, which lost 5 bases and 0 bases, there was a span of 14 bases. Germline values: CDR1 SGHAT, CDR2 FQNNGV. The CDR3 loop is CASSPRVSDSYNEQFF. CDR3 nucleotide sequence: TGTGCCAGCAGCCCCCGGGTCTCGGACTCCTACAATGAGCAGTTCTTC.

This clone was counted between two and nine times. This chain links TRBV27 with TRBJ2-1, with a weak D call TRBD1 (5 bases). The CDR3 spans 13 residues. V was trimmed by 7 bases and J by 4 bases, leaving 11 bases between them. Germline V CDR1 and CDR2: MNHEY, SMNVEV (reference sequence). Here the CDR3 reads CASTHDRYNEQFF. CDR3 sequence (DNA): TGTGCCAGCACCCACGACAGATACAATGAGCAGTTCTTC.

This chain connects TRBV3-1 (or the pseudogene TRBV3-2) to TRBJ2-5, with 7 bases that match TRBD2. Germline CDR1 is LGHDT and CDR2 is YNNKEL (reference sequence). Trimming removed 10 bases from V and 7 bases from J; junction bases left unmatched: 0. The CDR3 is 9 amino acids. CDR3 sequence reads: CATGGTQYF. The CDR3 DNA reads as TGTGCCACGGGAGGGACCCAGTACTTC.